This record covers a single T cell receptor beta chain. The sample comes from a study of technical replicates of blood from a few donors. Germline CDR1 and CDR2: SGHNT and YENEEA. V lost 7 bases, J lost 1 base, and 10 bases stayed unmatched. This CDR3 is built from 16 residues. This table comes from immunoSEQ multiplex PCR, and its TCRdb copy is limited to in-frame clones, with some not included. The sample lists around 93,000 clones, 85% to 95% occurring once. The origin of this receptor is a human donor in good health. The material sequenced was T cells isolated from PBMCs. The V and J genes are TRBV11-3 and TRBJ2-5, with TRBD1 matching 9 bases. CDR3 sequence: CASTISGDRVQETQYF. The CDR3 DNA follows: TGTGCCAGCACTATAAGTGGGGACAGGGTCCAAGAGACCCAGTACTTC.